This TCR beta chain was captured in a study of blood T cell repertoires in COVID-19 (dated by TCRdb to about 2020). Background on the whole study: Samples covering the acute and convalescent phases of COVID-19 were provided by collaborators in the United States, Italy and Spain. Where available, HLA class I and class II types were obtained from metadata supplied by the sample provider rather than from assay-based typing. A freely available public database, intended as a resource for researchers studying the immune response to SARS-CoV-2, is where the repertoires were released. The prospective study material was composed of cDNA or gDNA derived from T cells, B-cell-depleted T cells, or PBMCs. Samples came from the ongoing ImmuneRACE study (first 160 participants) plus 1,254 subjects from 6 global collaborators. Subjects who had been exposed to COVID-19, were actively infected with it, or had recovered from it provided the deeply sampled blood TCRbeta repertoires that made up the dataset. A de-identified subject ID, COVID-19 status, age in years and sex were almost always included in the sample metadata.

TCRbeta CDR3 regions were amplified from genomic DNA using the immunoSEQ Assay, a bias-controlled multiplex PCR. In the original analysis: Nucleated cell counts per sample were estimated from amplification of reference gene primers within the assay. To quantify the absolute abundance of each unique TCRbeta CDR3 rearrangement, sequence reads were collapsed and filtered. For each sample, productive Simpson clonality was calculated by taking the square root of Simpson's diversity index across productive rearrangements. TCRdb provides this immuneACCESS table in a form limited to in-frame rearrangements. Some clones are lacking; in checked studies, under half of them reflect an unresolved V gene, and why the rest are absent is not known. That table is the source of V, J and clone size, and D and trimming were worked out from the DNA. This sample holds 150,000 to 180,000 clones; roughly 85% were observed only once. Clones ranked in the top ten supply roughly 8.3% of the sample.

As to this clone: This clone's antigen is unknown. Base qualities are not provided; no much larger clone lies one nucleotide away.

Overall results and qualifications from the work: The amount of clinical and demographic metadata varied by source and participant and was provided uncurated.

At one collaborating source in Seattle, patients were enrolled during active infection and were followed longitudinally through the course of disease. Collaborating institutions collected whole blood in K2EDTA tubes following their own protocols. For TCRbeta analysis, collaborators shipped samples in one of three forms: frozen whole blood, isolated PBMCs, or DNA extracted from either of those sample types. From its cysteine to its phenylalanine, the CDR3 spans 15 amino acids. Only the CDR3 part of the read is kept: 45 bases, read in frame from the first base. Taken from the germline V gene (reference sequence), the CDR1 and CDR2 loops are SEHNR and FQNEAQ. Between the V and J ends, shortened by 1 base and 2 bases respectively, the junction contains 9 bases.

Sequencing was carried out using peripheral blood. This clonotype originated in a woman aged 55-69 years with COVID-19, enrolled during active disease. The V and J segments used are TRBV7-9 and TRBJ2-1; a weak D assignment points to TRBD1 (5 bases agree). The DNA sequence is TGTGCCAGCAGCTTAGGGTACAGGCCCTACAATGAGCAGTTCTTC. This yields the protein CASSLGYRPYNEQFF. The variable domain in full, with residues beyond the CDR3 obtained from the reference TRBV7-9 and TRBJ2-1 genes, is DTGVSQNPRHKITKRGQNVTFRCDPISEHNRLYWYRQTLGQGPEFLTYFQNEAQLEKSRLLSDRFSAERPKGSFSTLEIQRTEQGDSAMYLCASSLGYRPYNEQFFGPGTRLTVL.